A selection of T cell receptor beta chains follows, all from one sample in a study of T cell responses to AZD1222 COVID-19 vaccine. Generated by immunoSEQ multiplex PCR, the TCRdb table keeps only in-frame clones and is missing some. This table holds approximately 100,000 clones, roughly nine tenths found once. The input for sequencing was peripheral blood, taken on day 0 of AZD1222 vaccination. The receptors shown here come from an adult in good health. The CDR3 runs from the conserved cysteine through the conserved F or W. Fields, in order: V gene, J gene, clone size, CDR3 protein. For some rows the clone size is stated as once, few or many, or as a class when expanded; others skip it.

V: TRBV13
J: TRBJ1-6
size: -
CDR3: CASSPGTYSPLHF

V: TRBV5-6
J: TRBJ1-2
size: -
CDR3: CASSITGYGYTF

V: TRBV11-3
J: TRBJ1-1
size: -
CDR3: CASSIQKGGQDEAFF

V: TRBV5-1
J: TRBJ2-1
size: -
CDR3: CASSLGGVPLYNEQFF

V: TRBV25-1
J: TRBJ1-6
size: -
CDR3: CASSWGHNSPLHF

V: TRBV2
J: TRBJ1-5
size: -
CDR3: CASSERGRVGQPQHF

V: TRBV9
J: TRBJ1-2
size: -
CDR3: CASSVGTGGDYGYTF

V: TRBV30
J: TRBJ2-7
size: -
CDR3: CAWSAGLEQYF

V: TRBV7-9
J: TRBJ1-1
size: few
CDR3: CASSPWVDRAYSEAFF

V: TRBV19
J: TRBJ1-2
size: -
CDR3: CASSRGPYGYTF

V: TRBV29-1
J: TRBJ1-1
size: -
CDR3: CSTCAGYGTEAFF

V: TRBV7-6
J: TRBJ2-7
size: few
CDR3: CASSLAFSDEQYF

V: TRBV25-1
J: TRBJ2-7
size: -
CDR3: CASSELAGERKEQYF

V: TRBV28
J: TRBJ1-2
size: once
CDR3: CASNIIGGSLAGGYTF

V: TRBV3-1/TRBV3-2
J: TRBJ1-2
size: once
CDR3: CASSRTQGIYTF

V: TRBV12-3/TRBV12-4
J: TRBJ1-3
size: -
CDR3: CASTRGTGNTIYF

V: TRBV21-1
J: TRBJ2-1
size: -
CDR3: CAISDSISSYNEQFF

V: TRBV14
J: TRBJ1-6
size: -
CDR3: CASSQDYGNNSPLHF

V: TRBV30
J: TRBJ1-1
size: once
CDR3: CAWMDRVNTEAFF

V: TRBV27
J: TRBJ1-2
size: -
CDR3: CASSSVTNYGYTF

V: TRBV7-6
J: TRBJ2-3
size: -
CDR3: CASSLLGDTQYF

V: TRBV11-3
J: TRBJ1-4
size: -
CDR3: CASSPHSGVANEKLFF

V: TRBV5-1
J: TRBJ2-1
size: -
CDR3: CASRYRDIAGDNEQFF